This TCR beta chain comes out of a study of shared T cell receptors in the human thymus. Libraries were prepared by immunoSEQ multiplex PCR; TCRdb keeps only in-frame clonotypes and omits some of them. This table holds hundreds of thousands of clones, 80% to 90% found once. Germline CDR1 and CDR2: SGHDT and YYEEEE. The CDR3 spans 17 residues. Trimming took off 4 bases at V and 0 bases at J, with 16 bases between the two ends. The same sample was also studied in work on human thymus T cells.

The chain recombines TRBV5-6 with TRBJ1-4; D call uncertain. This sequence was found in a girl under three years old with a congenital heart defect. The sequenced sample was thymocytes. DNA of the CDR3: TGTGCCAGCAGCAGAGGTAAGGGAGGTGCAACTAATGAAAAACTGTTTTTT. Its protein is CASSRGKGGATNEKLFF.